This TCR beta chain came from a study of molecular identifiers for immune sequencing clone quantification listed by TCRdb under 2018. For context, the study as a whole: For a replicate experiment, the RNA from either approximately 20,000 or 100,000 naive CD8 T cells was divided into five aliquots, and four of those aliquots went on to sequencing. CD8 T cells were used in a methods study to benchmark molecular-identifier clustering-based TCR repertoire sequencing (MIDCIRS) and TCR RNA copy counting. What the authors observed across the whole study: In CMV-specific effector cells, clones with more than 20 RNA copies contained over 98% of molecules, whereas in naive cells such clones contained under 1% of molecules. Highly expanded clone sizes could be underestimated if identical TCR molecules share a barcode. Naive libraries contained spiked-in Jurkat TCR RNA (around eleven copies' worth), which is not part of the donor repertoire. Without barcode sub-clustering, chimeric consensus sequences inflated TCR diversity; chimeras reached as high as 47%. Modeling indicated about 3.1 TCR RNA copies recovered per cell, compared with around 10 by digital PCR, which implies a capture efficiency of approximately 30%. Spiked-in Jurkat TCR RNA equivalent to a single cell was reported to be detectable even among some 910,000 naive CD8 T cells.

Germline trimming: 6 bases from V, 6 bases from J; junction bases outside gene matches: 11. Reading from cysteine to phenylalanine, the CDR3 counts 15 amino acids. Just CDR3 DNA is preserved here, 45 bases in frame from base 1. The germline V gene yields ENHRY for CDR1 and SYGVKD for CDR2. Naive CD8 T cell libraries were made from 20,000 to 1,000,000 sorted cells using 10%, 30% or 50% of purified RNA. On a BD FACSAria II, naive CD8 T cells were FACS-sorted as CD8+CD4-CCR7+CD45RA+ and collected into RLT Plus buffer. Approximately nine TCR copies' worth of Jurkat RNA were spiked into roughly 20,000-1,000,000 naive CD8 T cell samples to test detection sensitivity. CD8 T cells were enriched with RosetteSep CD8+ T Cell Enrichment Cocktail and Ficoll-Paque, followed by ACK red cell lysis. Preparation of the library involved PCR. Sequencing relied on a NextSeq 500. Bulk TCR libraries were made following a previously described method, with the TCR primers given in Table S5. The Qiagen AllPrep DNA/RNA kit was used to purify total RNA. Before any analysis, reads coming from multiple sequencing runs of the same library were combined into one pool. The paper's data handling went like this. Only reads with exact TCR constant sequence were kept, trimmed to 150 nt, and grouped by their 12-nt molecular barcodes. Within each barcode group, reads were sub-clustered at a 15% Levenshtein threshold, and quality-weighted consensus sequences were built per RNA molecule. Non-functional sequences were excluded, and lower-count sequences lying one edit away from another sequence were also excluded. On the basis of fitting two negative binomial distributions, barcode sub-clusters with fewer than 20% of the maximum read count were discarded. The raw public reads went through TCRdb reprocessing: fastp at Q25, MiXCR clone calling, in-frame beta chains kept. Records with the same CDR3 protein are collapsed into one entry carrying the most frequent genes and DNA. TCRdb's processing, not the authors', yielded these V and J calls. The sample yields about 98,000 distinct CDR3 sequences; around 37% were counted once. The ten largest clones represent about a tenth of the sample.

This clonotype occurred a few times. There is no known antigen for this receptor. No much larger clone exists at a distance of one base, and base qualities are not known. Sequencing was carried out using naive CD8+ T cells from blood, with Jurkat cell RNA spiked in. Interpreted using the paper, the cell subset or site label stands for: FACS-sorted CD8+CD4-CCR7+CD45RA+ naive T cells. This sequence was found in a human donor in good health. Some libraries in this study had Jurkat cell RNA spiked in. The chain employs TRBV10-3 and TRBJ2-3, with TRBD1 identical over 8 junction bases. CDR3 loop: CAISRTGRDVDTQYF. The nucleotide sequence is given as TGTGCCATCAGCAGGACAGGGCGGGACGTTGATACGCAGTATTTT.